These 3 T cell receptor beta chains came from one sample sequenced in a study of T-cell reconstitution after alpha-beta-depleted transplantation in children. Researchers prepared the TCRbeta library using unique molecular identifiers, the study reports. MiXCR, applied by TCRdb to the PCR reads, yields one record per CDR3 protein. Among nearly 400,000 distinct CDR3 sequences listed, roughly 20% were seen once. The sequencing here drew on PBMCs from the stem cell graft donor, taken from the stem cell graft. The source is a human donor who donated a stem cell graft to a child with acute myeloid leukemia.

This clonotype has just a few counts. This rearrangement joins TRBV5-1 to TRBJ2-7; 9 bases fit TRBD1. The germline gives CDR1 SGHRS, CDR2 YFSETQ. V gave up 0 bases and J gave up 7 bases; unmatched junction bases: 8. CDR3 length: 15 amino acids. CDR3 sequence reads: CASSLGRTGAGEQYF. Here the CDR3 DNA reads TGCGCCAGCAGCTTGGGACGGACAGGGGCGGGGGAGCAGTACTTC. Supplemented by reference TRBV5-1 and TRBJ2-7, the full variable domain reads KAGVTQTPRYLIKTRGQQVTLSCSPISGHRSVSWYQQTPGQGLQFLFEYFSETQRNKGNFPGRFSGRQFSNSRSEMNVSTLELGDSALYLCASSLGRTGAGEQYFGPGTRLTVT.

The chain recombines TRBV20-1 with TRBJ2-1; D might be TRBD2 (6 bases). V was pared by 5 bases and J by 5 bases, with 19 bases between. The CDR3 covers 15 residues. Germline CDR1 and CDR2: DFQATT and SNEGSKA (reference sequence). As DNA, the CDR3 is TGCAGTGCTTCTTATGGGGGGTTCGTAGACAATGAGCAGTTCTTC. This gives the protein CSASYGGFVDNEQFF.

This clonotype was counted between two and nine times. The CDR3 region has the DNA TGTGCCAGCAGTTTACCCAGGGACAGAGAAAACACTGAAGCTTTCTTT. Amino acids: CASSLPRDRENTEAFF. The chain has TRBV12-3 or TRBV12-4 and TRBJ1-1; TRBD1 aligns across 7 bases. The CDR3 sequence is 16 residues long. J lost 2 bases, V lost 2 bases, and 8 bases had no gene match.